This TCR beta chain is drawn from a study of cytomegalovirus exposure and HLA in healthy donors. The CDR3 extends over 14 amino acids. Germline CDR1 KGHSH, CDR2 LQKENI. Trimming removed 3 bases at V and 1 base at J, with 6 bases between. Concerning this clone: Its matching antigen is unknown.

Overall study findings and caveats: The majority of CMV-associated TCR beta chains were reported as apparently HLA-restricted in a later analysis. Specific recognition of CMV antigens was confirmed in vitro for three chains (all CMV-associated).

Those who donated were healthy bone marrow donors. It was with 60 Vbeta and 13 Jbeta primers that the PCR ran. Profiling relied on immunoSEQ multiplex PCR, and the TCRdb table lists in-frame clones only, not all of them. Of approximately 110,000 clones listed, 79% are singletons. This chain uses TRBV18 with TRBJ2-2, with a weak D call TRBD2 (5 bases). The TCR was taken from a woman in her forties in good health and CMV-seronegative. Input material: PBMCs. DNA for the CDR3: TGTGCCAGCTCACCGGACTGGAACACCGGGGAGCTGTTTTTT. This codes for CASSPDWNTGELFF.